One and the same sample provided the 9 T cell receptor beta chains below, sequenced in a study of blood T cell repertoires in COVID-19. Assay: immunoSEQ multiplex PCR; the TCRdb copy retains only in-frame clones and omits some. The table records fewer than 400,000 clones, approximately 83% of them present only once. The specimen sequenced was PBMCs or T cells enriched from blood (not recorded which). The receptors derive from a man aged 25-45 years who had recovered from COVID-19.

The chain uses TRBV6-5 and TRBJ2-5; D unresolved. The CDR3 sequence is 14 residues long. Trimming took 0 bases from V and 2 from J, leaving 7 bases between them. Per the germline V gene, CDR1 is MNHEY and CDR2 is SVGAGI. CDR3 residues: CASSYSVAQETQYF. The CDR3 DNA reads TGTGCCAGCAGTTACTCAGTAGCACAAGAGACCCAGTACTTC.

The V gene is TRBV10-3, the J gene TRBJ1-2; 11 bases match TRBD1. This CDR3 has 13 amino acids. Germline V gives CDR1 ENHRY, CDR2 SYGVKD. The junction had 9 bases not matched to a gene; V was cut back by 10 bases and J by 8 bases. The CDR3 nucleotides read TGTGCCACAGCCGGGACAGGGGGTAGGGGCTACACCTTC. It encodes CATAGTGGRGYTF.

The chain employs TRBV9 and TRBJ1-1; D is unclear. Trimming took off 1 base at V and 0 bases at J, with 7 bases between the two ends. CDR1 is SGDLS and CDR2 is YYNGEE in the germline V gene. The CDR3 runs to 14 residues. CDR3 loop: CASSVLGMNTEAFF. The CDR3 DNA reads TGTGCCAGCAGCGTACTAGGCATGAACACTGAAGCTTTCTTT. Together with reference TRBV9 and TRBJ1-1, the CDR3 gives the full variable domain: DSGVTQTPKHLITATGQRVTLRCSPRSGDLSVYWYQQSLDQGLQFLIQYYNGEERAKGNILERFSAQQFPDLHSELNLSSLELGDSALYFCASSVLGMNTEAFFGQGTRLTVV.

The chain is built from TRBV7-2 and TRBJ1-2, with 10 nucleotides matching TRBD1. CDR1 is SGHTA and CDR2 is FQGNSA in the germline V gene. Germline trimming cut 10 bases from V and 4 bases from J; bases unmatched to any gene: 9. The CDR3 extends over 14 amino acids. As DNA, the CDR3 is TGTGCCACCCAGGGGACAGGGGACAGCTATGGCTACACCTTC. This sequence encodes CATQGTGDSYGYTF.

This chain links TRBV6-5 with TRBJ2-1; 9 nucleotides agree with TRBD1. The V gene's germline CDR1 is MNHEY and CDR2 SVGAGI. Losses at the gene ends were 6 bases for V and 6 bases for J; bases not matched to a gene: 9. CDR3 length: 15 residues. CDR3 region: CASRSGTGTFNEQFF. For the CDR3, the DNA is TGTGCCAGCAGATCCGGGACAGGGACCTTCAATGAGCAGTTCTTC.

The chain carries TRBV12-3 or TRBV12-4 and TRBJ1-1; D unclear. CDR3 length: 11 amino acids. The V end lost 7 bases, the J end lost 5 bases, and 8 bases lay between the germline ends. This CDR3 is CASIKSTEAFF. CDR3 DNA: TGTGCCAGCATTAAGAGTACTGAAGCTTTCTTT.

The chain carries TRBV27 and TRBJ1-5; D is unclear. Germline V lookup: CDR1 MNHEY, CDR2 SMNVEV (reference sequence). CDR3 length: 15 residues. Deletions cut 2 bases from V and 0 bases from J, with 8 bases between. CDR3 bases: TGTGCCAGCAGTTTAACAGCTTATAGCAATCAGCCCCAGCATTTT. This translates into CASSLTAYSNQPQHF.

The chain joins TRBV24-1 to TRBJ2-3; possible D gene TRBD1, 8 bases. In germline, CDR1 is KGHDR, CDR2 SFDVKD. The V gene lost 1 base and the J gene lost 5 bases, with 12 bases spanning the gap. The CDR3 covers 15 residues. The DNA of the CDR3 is TGTGCCACCAGTGATTTCACAGGGGGGGGAGATACGCAGTATTTT. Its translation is CATSDFTGGGDTQYF.

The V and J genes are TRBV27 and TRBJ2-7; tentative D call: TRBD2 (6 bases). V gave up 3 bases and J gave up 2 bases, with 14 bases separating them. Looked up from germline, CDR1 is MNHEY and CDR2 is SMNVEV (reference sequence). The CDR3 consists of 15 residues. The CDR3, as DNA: TGTGCCAGCAGTTTGGCGGGATGGTCCCCCTACGAGCAGTACTTC. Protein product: CASSLAGWSPYEQYF.